This TCR beta chain was retrieved from a study of blood T cell repertoires in COVID-19. Study information: Donors in the United States, Italy and Spain gave samples during acute or convalescent COVID-19. Nucleic acid was either cDNA or gDNA, and it came from T cells, B-cell-depleted T cells, or PBMCs.

Profiled with immunoSEQ multiplex PCR; TCRdb holds only in-frame clones, not every one. The sample lists fewer than 150,000 clones, around 85% occurring once. V dropped 2 bases and J dropped 9 bases, with 5 bases sitting between them. This CDR3 spans 11 amino acids. From germline, CDR1 is MNHEY and CDR2 SVGEGT. The receptor's source is a human donor in a cohort sampled during active COVID-19. The chain uses TRBV6-2 or TRBV6-3 and TRBJ2-1; D might be TRBD2 (5 bases). The sequenced sample consisted of peripheral blood. This CDR3 is CASSYGSEQFF. CDR3 DNA sequence: TGTGCCAGCAGTTACGGGAGTGAGCAGTTCTTC.